This T cell receptor (beta chain) originates from a study of blood T cell repertoires in COVID-19 (TCRdb year 2020). Regarding the study in general: Samples from collaborators originated in the United States, Italy and Spain and spanned both the acute and convalescent phases of COVID-19. The material from the prospective study consisted of cDNA or gDNA derived from T cells, B-cell-depleted T cells, or PBMCs. Deeply sampled blood TCRbeta repertoires from subjects exposed to, actively infected with, or recovered from COVID-19 were included in the dataset. The repertoires were released in a freely available public database intended as a resource for research on the immune response to SARS-CoV-2. The samples were drawn from two sources: the first 160 participants of the ongoing ImmuneRACE study, and over 1,000 subjects contributed by 6 global collaborators. Nearly every sample came with metadata listing a de-identified subject ID, COVID-19 status, age in years and sex. HLA class I and class II types, where available, came from metadata supplied by the sample provider rather than from assay-based typing.

In the prospective study, participants were about 18 to 100 years old, resided in under 30 geographic areas of the United States, and were enrolled through a virtual design. To assign participants to cohorts, the prospective study relied on clinical history that participants themselves reported in a screening survey and a study questionnaire. Recovered participants in ImmuneRACE Cohort 3 were defined by two consecutive negative NP/OP PCR tests, clearance by a healthcare professional, or resolution of symptoms. In the prospective study, whole blood, serum and a nasopharyngeal or oropharyngeal swab were collected from each participant by mobile phlebotomists. Prospective study participants could optionally give additional blood draws and questionnaires over an approximately two-month period. Before DNA extraction, prospective study blood samples were shipped either frozen or at room temperature.

With regard to this clone: This receptor's antigen is unknown. Nothing much larger sits one base from this clone, and base qualities are not available.

Results the study describes overall, beyond this receptor: How much clinical and demographic metadata was included differed by source and by participant, and the metadata was provided uncurated.

The junction carries 15 bases between V and J, which are trimmed by 2 bases and 5 bases respectively. Measured from the cysteine to the phenylalanine, the CDR3 is 15 residues long. Of all the DNA, just the CDR3 is kept, 45 bases in frame from base 1. According to the germline V gene, CDR1 reads MNHNS and CDR2 reads SASEGT. The immunoSEQ Assay, a bias-controlled multiplex PCR, was used to amplify TCRbeta CDR3 regions from genomic DNA. Processing in the source paper ran as follows. The number of nucleated cells in each sample was estimated from the amplification of reference gene primers within the assay. Sequence reads were collapsed and filtered to measure the absolute abundance of every unique TCRbeta CDR3 rearrangement. Productive Simpson clonality was computed per sample as the square root of Simpson's diversity index over productive rearrangements. TCRdb limited this immuneACCESS table to in-frame rearrangements with V and J called. A share of clones is missing; checked studies link under half to unresolved V genes, and the rest is unexplained. The V and J calls and the clone size are those of that table, but D and trimming were determined from the DNA. Recorded for this sample are over 250,000 clones; more than 70% of them occurred a single time. The top ten hold about 5.4% of the sample.

The TCR sequence derives from a woman aged 25 to 45 who had recovered from COVID-19. Sequenced sample: PBMCs or T cells enriched from blood (not recorded which). Rearrangement joined TRBV6-1 to TRBJ2-5, with TRBD2 perhaps the D gene, on 6 matching bases. In nucleotides, the sequence is TGTGCCAGCAGTGAACCGGGACTTGGCACGGAGACCCAGTACTTC. Translated, it gives CASSEPGLGTETQYF.